This record concerns one T cell receptor (beta chain) sequence. The data are from a study of shared T cell receptors in the human thymus. Using immunoSEQ multiplex PCR, the repertoire was profiled, and TCRdb retains in-frame clones only, with some absent. This table holds about 610,000 clones, 88% found once. The CDR3 spans 16 residues. Per the germline V gene, CDR1 is SGHRS and CDR2 is YFSETQ. Trimming shortened V by 0 bases and J by 0 bases, and 10 bases separated the two germline ends. This sample also appeared in a second study, on human thymus T cells. From that paper: Thymic TCR repertoires of unrelated people reportedly overlapped highly.

The rearrangement joins TRBV5-1 to TRBJ1-3, with unresolved D. The clonotype was recovered from a boy under two years old with a congenital heart defect. Sample: thymocytes. CDR3 DNA sequence: TGCGCCAGCAGCTTGGCCGGAGATAACTCTGGAAACACCATATATTTT. It specifies CASSLAGDNSGNTIYF. The entire variable domain, with the rest obtained from reference TRBV5-1 and TRBJ1-3, is as follows: KAGVTQTPRYLIKTRGQQVTLSCSPISGHRSVSWYQQTPGQGLQFLFEYFSETQRNKGNFPGRFSGRQFSNSRSEMNVSTLELGDSALYLCASSLAGDNSGNTIYFGEGSWLTVV.